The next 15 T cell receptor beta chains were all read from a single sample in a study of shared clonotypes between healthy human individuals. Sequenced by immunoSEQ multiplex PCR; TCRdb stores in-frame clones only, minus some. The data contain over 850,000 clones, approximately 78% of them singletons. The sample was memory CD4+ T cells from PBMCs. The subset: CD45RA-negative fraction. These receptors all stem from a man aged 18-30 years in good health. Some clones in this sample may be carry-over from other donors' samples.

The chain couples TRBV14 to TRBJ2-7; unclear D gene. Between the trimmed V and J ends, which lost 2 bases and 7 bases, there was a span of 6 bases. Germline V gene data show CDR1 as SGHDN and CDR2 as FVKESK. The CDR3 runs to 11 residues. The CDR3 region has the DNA TGTGCCAGCAGCCAACGTCAAGAGCAGTACTTC. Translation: CASSQRQEQYF.

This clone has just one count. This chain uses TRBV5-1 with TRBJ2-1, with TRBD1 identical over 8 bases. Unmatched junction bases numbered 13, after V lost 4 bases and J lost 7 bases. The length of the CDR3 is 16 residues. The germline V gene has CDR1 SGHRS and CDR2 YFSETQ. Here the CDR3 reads CASSLEWGQARNEQFF. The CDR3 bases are TGCGCCAGCAGCCTGGAGTGGGGACAGGCAAGGAATGAGCAGTTCTTC.

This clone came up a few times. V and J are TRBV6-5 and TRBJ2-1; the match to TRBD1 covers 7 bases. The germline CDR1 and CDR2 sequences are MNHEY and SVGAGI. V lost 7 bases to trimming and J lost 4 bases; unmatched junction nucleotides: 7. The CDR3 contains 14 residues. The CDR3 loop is CASTRGFQYNEQFF. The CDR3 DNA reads TGTGCCAGCACCAGGGGGTTTCAATACAATGAGCAGTTCTTC.

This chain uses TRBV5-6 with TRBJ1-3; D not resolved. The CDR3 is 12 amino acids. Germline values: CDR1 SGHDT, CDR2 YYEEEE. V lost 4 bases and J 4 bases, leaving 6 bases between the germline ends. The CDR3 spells CASSTPGNTIYF. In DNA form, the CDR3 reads TGTGCCAGCAGCACCCCCGGAAACACCATATATTTT.

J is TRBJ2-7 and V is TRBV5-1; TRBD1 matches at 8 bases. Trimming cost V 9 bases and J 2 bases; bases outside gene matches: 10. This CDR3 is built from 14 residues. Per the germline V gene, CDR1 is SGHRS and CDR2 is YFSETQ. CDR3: CATSVQGAAYEQYF. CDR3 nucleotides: TGCGCCACCTCCGTTCAGGGGGCCGCCTACGAGCAGTACTTC.

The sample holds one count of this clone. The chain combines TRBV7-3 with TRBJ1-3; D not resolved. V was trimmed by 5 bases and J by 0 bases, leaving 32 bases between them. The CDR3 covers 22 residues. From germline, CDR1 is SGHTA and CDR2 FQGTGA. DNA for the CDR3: TGTGCCAGCAGCGGCAACGAGACCGCAAGGGCATCACCCCCCAGCTCTGGAAACACCATATATTTT. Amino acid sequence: CASSGNETARASPPSSGNTIYF.

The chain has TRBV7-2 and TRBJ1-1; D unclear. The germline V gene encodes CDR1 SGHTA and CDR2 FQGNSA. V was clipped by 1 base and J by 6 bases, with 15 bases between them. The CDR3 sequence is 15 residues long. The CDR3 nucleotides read TGTGCCAGCAGCTTAGTTTCCTTGGGTTACGCTGAAGCTTTCTTT. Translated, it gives CASSLVSLGYAEAFF.

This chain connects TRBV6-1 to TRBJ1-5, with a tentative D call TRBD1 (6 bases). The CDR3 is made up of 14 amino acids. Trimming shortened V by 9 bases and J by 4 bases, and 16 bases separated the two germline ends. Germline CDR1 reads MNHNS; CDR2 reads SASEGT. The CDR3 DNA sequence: TGTGCCAGTATAGCGGGGACAATGAATCAGCCCCAGCATTTT. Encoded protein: CASIAGTMNQPQHF.

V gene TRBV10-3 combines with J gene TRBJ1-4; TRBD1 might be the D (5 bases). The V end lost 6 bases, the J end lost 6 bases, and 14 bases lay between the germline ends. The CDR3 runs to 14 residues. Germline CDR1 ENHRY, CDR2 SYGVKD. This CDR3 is CAISPGTEYEKLFF. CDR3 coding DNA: TGTGCCATCAGCCCCGGGACGGAATATGAAAAACTGTTTTTT.

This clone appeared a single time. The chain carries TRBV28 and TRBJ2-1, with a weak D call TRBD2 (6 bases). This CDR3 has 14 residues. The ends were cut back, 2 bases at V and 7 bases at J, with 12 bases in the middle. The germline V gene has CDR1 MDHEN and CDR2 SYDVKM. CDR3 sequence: CASSLTGTVNEQFF. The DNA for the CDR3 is TGTGCCAGCAGTTTAACGGGGACTGTTAATGAGCAGTTCTTC.

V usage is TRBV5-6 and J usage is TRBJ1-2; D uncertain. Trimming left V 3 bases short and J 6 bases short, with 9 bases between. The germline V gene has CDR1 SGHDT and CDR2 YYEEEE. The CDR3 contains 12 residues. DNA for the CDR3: TGTGCCAGCAGCTCACTTAGGGATGGCTACACCTTC. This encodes CASSSLRDGYTF.

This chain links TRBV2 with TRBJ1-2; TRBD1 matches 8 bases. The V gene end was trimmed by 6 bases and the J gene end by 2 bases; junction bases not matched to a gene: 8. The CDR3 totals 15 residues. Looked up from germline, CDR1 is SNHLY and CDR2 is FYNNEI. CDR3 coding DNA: TGTGCCAGCAGGGCGGACAGGGTTCGGAACTATGGCTACACCTTC. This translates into CASRADRVRNYGYTF. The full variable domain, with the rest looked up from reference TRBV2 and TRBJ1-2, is EPEVTQTPSHQVTQMGQEVILRCVPISNHLYFYWYRQILGQKVEFLVSFYNNEISEKSEIFDDQFSVERPDGSNFTLKIRSTKLEDSAMYFCASRADRVRNYGYTFGSGTRLTVV.

The CDR3 spells CSVVRDSHMNTEAFF. The CDR3 DNA sequence: TGCAGCGTTGTACGGGACAGCCACATGAACACTGAAGCTTTCTTT. The V gene is TRBV29-1, the J gene TRBJ1-1; TRBD1 agrees at 7 bases. There are 15 residues in the CDR3. V dropped 4 bases and J dropped 0; count of bases not matched to a gene: 8. Per the germline V gene, CDR1 is SQVTM and CDR2 is ANQGSEA.

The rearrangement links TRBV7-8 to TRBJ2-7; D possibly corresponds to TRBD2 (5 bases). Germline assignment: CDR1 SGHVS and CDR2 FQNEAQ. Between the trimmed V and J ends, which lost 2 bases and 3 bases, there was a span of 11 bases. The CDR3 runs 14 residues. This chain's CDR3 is CASSLTRTSYEQYF. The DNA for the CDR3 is TGTGCCAGCAGCTTAACTAGAACGAGCTACGAGCAGTACTTC.

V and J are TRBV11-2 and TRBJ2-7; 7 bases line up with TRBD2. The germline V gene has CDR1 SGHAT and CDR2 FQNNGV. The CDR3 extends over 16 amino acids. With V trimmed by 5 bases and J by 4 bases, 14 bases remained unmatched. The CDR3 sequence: CASSQRGGPTLYEQYF. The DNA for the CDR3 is TGTGCCAGCAGCCAAAGGGGAGGGCCCACCCTTTACGAGCAGTACTTC.